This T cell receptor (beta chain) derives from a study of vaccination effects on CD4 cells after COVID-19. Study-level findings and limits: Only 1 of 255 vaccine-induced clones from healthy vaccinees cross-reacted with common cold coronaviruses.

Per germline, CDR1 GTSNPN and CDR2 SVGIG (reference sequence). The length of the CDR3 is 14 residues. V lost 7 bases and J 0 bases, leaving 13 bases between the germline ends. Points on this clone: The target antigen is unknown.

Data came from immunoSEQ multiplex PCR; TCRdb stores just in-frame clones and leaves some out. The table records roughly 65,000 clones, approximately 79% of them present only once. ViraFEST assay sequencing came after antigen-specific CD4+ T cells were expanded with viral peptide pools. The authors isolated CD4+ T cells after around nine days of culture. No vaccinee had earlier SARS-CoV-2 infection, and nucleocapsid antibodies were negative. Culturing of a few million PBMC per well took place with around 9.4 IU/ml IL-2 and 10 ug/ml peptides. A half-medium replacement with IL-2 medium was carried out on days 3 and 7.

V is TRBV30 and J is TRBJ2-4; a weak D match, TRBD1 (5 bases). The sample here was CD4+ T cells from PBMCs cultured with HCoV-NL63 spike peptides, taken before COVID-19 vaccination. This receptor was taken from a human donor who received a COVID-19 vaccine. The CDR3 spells CAYDRELAKNIQYF. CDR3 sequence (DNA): TGTGCCTATGACAGAGAACTAGCCAAAAACATTCAGTACTTC.